The 9 T cell receptor beta chains listed next were all sequenced from one sample in a study of OX40 agonist ivuxolimab in advanced cancers. Assay used: immunoSEQ multiplex PCR; TCRdb lists only in-frame clones, some missing. This table has some 97,000 clones, almost 90% appearing once. The source material was CD4+ or CD8+ T cells sorted from blood, sampled in a trial of the OX40 agonist ivuxolimab. These receptors came from an adult with an advanced solid tumor such as melanoma, head and neck, liver or kidney cancer.

The V call is TRBV19, the J call TRBJ2-2; TRBD2 aligns across 7 bases. V lost 7 bases, J lost 1 base, and 3 bases stayed unmatched. CDR1 is LNHDA, CDR2 SQIVND, per germline (reference sequence). CDR3 size: 14 residues. CDR3 in amino acids: CASISGGNTGELFF. DNA of the CDR3: TGTGCCAGTATCTCGGGAGGGAACACCGGGGAGCTGTTTTTT.

This chain connects TRBV11-2 to TRBJ2-7, with a possible D match to TRBD2 (5 bases). This CDR3 has 15 amino acids. Deletions cut 2 bases from V and 1 base from J, with 12 bases between. Germline CDR1 reads SGHAT; CDR2 reads FQNNGV. For the CDR3, the DNA is TGTGCCAGCAGCTTATATGGCCCGGGGTCCTACGAGCAGTACTTC. It is translated as CASSLYGPGSYEQYF.

V usage is TRBV5-1 and J usage is TRBJ2-1; possible D gene TRBD2, 5 bases. Germline V CDR1 and CDR2: SGHRS, YFSETQ. V dropped 2 bases and J dropped 0 bases, with 12 bases sitting between them. The CDR3 covers 16 residues. The CDR3 reads CASSFRSGGSYNEQFF. The CDR3 nucleotides read TGCGCCAGCAGCTTCCGAAGCGGAGGCTCCTACAATGAGCAGTTCTTC.

The rearrangement links TRBV19 to TRBJ2-2; D may be TRBD1 or TRBD2 (5 bases each). The ends were cut back, 5 bases at V and 1 base at J, with 11 bases in the middle. Germline lookup yields CDR1 LNHDA and CDR2 SQIVND (reference sequence). CDR3 length: 15 amino acids. CDR3 nucleotide sequence: TGTGCCAGTAGTGCCCCGGGGCAGAACACCGGGGAGCTGTTTTTT. Its protein product is CASSAPGQNTGELFF.

The chain employs TRBV19 and TRBJ1-1; TRBD1 might be the D (6 bases). V lost 9 bases and J lost 3, with 17 bases in between. From germline, CDR1 is LNHDA and CDR2 SQIVND (reference sequence). The CDR3 sequence is 14 residues long. Here the CDR3 DNA reads TGTGCCAGCCAGGGGTGGGGCGGATACACTGAAGCTTTCTTT. Protein product: CASQGWGGYTEAFF.

The chain couples TRBV4-1 to TRBJ1-2; D is uncertain. This CDR3 is 14 amino acids long. V was shortened by 0 bases and J by 8 bases, with 13 bases between the two germline ends. The germline gives CDR1 MGHRA, CDR2 YSYEKL. CDR3 in amino acids: CASSQDGTALGYTF. In DNA form, the CDR3 reads TGCGCCAGCAGCCAAGATGGAACAGCCCTGGGCTACACCTTC.

The chain has TRBV10-2 and TRBJ2-7; D unclear. Germline CDR1 reads WSHSY; CDR2 reads SAAADI. V lost 2 bases to trimming and J lost 5 bases, with 4 bases between them. CDR3 length equals 11 residues. DNA for the CDR3: TGCGCCAGCAGTGAGAAGCACGAGCAGTACTTC. It codes for CASSEKHEQYF.

J is TRBJ2-3 and V is TRBV6-4, with TRBD1 identical over 9 bases. The CDR3 covers 15 residues. The germline V gene encodes CDR1 MRHNA and CDR2 SNTAGT. The V gene end was trimmed by 8 bases and the J gene end by 4 bases; junction bases not matched to a gene: 10. CDR3 sequence (DNA): TGTGCCAGCTCGTCCGGGACAGGGAGATCAGATACGCAGTATTTT. It specifies CASSSGTGRSDTQYF.

This clone occurred once. J is TRBJ1-2 and V is TRBV5-4; 8 bases match TRBD1. V lost 4 bases, J lost 4 bases, and 12 bases stayed unmatched. The CDR3 loop spans 16 amino acids. Germline assignment: CDR1 SGHNT and CDR2 YYREEE (reference sequence). CDR3 coding DNA: TGTGCCAGCAGCCCGGAGCCCCTGGGACAGGTCTATGGCTACACCTTC. Translating gives CASSPEPLGQVYGYTF.